A selection of T cell receptor beta chains follows, all from one sample in a study of long-term antiretroviral therapy in people with HIV. TCRdb's copy holds only in-frame clones and misses some; the assay was immunoSEQ multiplex PCR. The sample gives tens of thousands of clones, approximately 80% of which show up once; 13% is in the top ten. Sequenced material: unsorted PBMCs, taken 0.3 years after starting antiretroviral therapy. The receptors come from a man younger than 35 with HIV. Each CDR3 is given with its conserved first and last residue. The D gene is left open where the match is weak. The size of a clone is reported for some rows only, either as once, few or many, or as a class for expanded clones.

D gene: TRBD1
J gene: TRBJ1-4
V gene: TRBV5-4
clone size: -
CDR3 protein: CASSLGGQGVDKDEKLFF
CDR3 DNA: TGTGCCAGCAGCTTGGGGGGACAGGGGGTTGATAAGGATGAAAAACTGTTTTTT

D gene: TRBD1
J gene: TRBJ2-7
V gene: TRBV28
clone size: -
CDR3 protein: CASSLATAGQGVSQYF
CDR3 DNA: TGTGCCAGCAGTTTAGCGACCGCGGGACAGGGCGTCTCCCAGTACTTC

D gene: TRBD1
J gene: TRBJ2-7
V gene: TRBV5-6
clone size: -
CDR3 protein: CASSLFQGVTEQYF
CDR3 DNA: TGTGCCAGCAGCCTTTTCCAGGGGGTCACCGAGCAGTACTTC

D gene: -
J gene: TRBJ1-2
V gene: TRBV2
clone size: -
CDR3 protein: CASSDRGSHNYGYTF
CDR3 DNA: TGTGCCAGCAGTGATAGGGGCAGCCACAACTATGGCTACACCTTC

D gene: -
J gene: TRBJ2-7
V gene: TRBV7-8
clone size: few
CDR3 protein: CASSLGTSLEQYF
CDR3 DNA: TGTGCCAGCAGCCTGGGGACGTCCCTCGAGCAGTACTTC

D gene: -
J gene: TRBJ2-3
V gene: TRBV7-9
clone size: -
CDR3 protein: CASSFPTAAIDTQYF
CDR3 DNA: TGTGCCAGCAGCTTCCCGACAGCAGCAATAGATACGCAGTATTTT

D gene: TRBD1
J gene: TRBJ2-3
V gene: TRBV10-3
clone size: once
CDR3 protein: CAMSTGQGVSDTQYF
CDR3 DNA: TGTGCCATGTCCACGGGACAGGGGGTTTCAGATACGCAGTATTTT

D gene: -
J gene: TRBJ2-7
V gene: TRBV5-4
clone size: -
CDR3 protein: CASSPGQQEQYF
CDR3 DNA: TGTGCCAGCAGCCCCGGACAGCAAGAGCAGTACTTC

D gene: -
J gene: TRBJ2-7
V gene: TRBV30
clone size: -
CDR3 protein: CAWSVLGKGDEQYF
CDR3 DNA: TGTGCCTGGAGTGTACTTGGAAAAGGGGACGAGCAGTACTTC

D gene: TRBD2
J gene: TRBJ2-3
V gene: TRBV13
clone size: -
CDR3 protein: CASSLRTTSGTDTQYF
CDR3 DNA: TGTGCCAGCAGCCTGCGGACTACTAGCGGCACAGATACGCAGTATTTT

D gene: -
J gene: TRBJ2-1
V gene: TRBV14
clone size: -
CDR3 protein: CASSPIYNEQFF
CDR3 DNA: TGTGCCAGCAGCCCAATCTACAATGAGCAGTTCTTC

D gene: TRBD1
J gene: TRBJ2-7
V gene: TRBV6-4
clone size: few
CDR3 protein: CASSDSGQGYEQYF
CDR3 DNA: TGTGCCAGCAGTGACTCTGGACAGGGGTACGAGCAGTACTTC

D gene: -
J gene: TRBJ2-7
V gene: TRBV6-1
clone size: -
CDR3 protein: CASSWGTSYEQYF
CDR3 DNA: TGTGCCAGCAGTTGGGGGACGTCCTACGAGCAGTACTTC

D gene: TRBD2
J gene: TRBJ2-5
V gene: TRBV9
clone size: -
CDR3 protein: CASSTPGGETQYF
CDR3 DNA: TGTGCCAGCAGCACCCCGGGGGGAGAGACCCAGTACTTC

D gene: TRBD1
J gene: TRBJ1-6
V gene: TRBV10-3
clone size: once
CDR3 protein: CAISPSGQNNSPLHF
CDR3 DNA: TGTGCCATCAGCCCTTCGGGACAGAATAATTCACCCCTCCACTTT

D gene: TRBD2
J gene: TRBJ2-3
V gene: TRBV2
clone size: medium-sized
CDR3 protein: CASLAGGSTDTQYF
CDR3 DNA: TGTGCCAGCTTAGCGGGGGGTAGCACAGATACGCAGTATTTT

D gene: -
J gene: TRBJ1-4
V gene: TRBV4-1
clone size: -
CDR3 protein: CASSLRFLATNEKLFF
CDR3 DNA: TGCGCCAGCAGCCTCCGGTTTCTAGCAACTAATGAAAAACTGTTTTTT

D gene: TRBD2
J gene: TRBJ2-7
V gene: TRBV9
clone size: -
CDR3 protein: CASSNSGGFSYEQYF
CDR3 DNA: TGTGCCAGCAGCAATAGCGGGGGGTTTTCCTACGAGCAGTACTTC

D gene: TRBD2
J gene: TRBJ2-3
V gene: TRBV10-1
clone size: -
CDR3 protein: CASSEVAGGGTDTQYF
CDR3 DNA: TGCGCCAGCAGTGAGGTAGCGGGGGGAGGCACAGATACGCAGTATTTT

D gene: TRBD2
J gene: TRBJ2-1
V gene: TRBV27
clone size: -
CDR3 protein: CASSLSYGGFNEQFF
CDR3 DNA: TGTGCCAGCAGTTTATCGTACGGGGGGTTCAATGAGCAGTTCTTC

D gene: -
J gene: TRBJ2-5
V gene: TRBV14
clone size: -
CDR3 protein: CASSQDWAAIGAETQYF
CDR3 DNA: TGTGCCAGCAGCCAAGATTGGGCAGCTATAGGGGCAGAGACCCAGTACTTC

D gene: TRBD2
J gene: TRBJ2-7
V gene: TRBV7-9
clone size: few
CDR3 protein: CASSLALRRGRYEQYF
CDR3 DNA: TGTGCCAGCAGCTTAGCCCTCCGGCGGGGGAGGTACGAGCAGTACTTC

D gene: -
J gene: TRBJ2-1
V gene: TRBV27
clone size: few
CDR3 protein: CASSSAGPPFF
CDR3 DNA: TGTGCCAGCAGTTCCGCGGGACCTCCGTTCTTC

D gene: -
J gene: TRBJ1-1
V gene: TRBV14
clone size: -
CDR3 protein: CASSQPLGQGWGTEAFF
CDR3 DNA: TGTGCCAGCAGCCAACCCCTAGGGCAGGGTTGGGGCACTGAAGCTTTCTTT

D gene: -
J gene: TRBJ2-5
V gene: TRBV5-4
clone size: -
CDR3 protein: CASSDWATGETQYF
CDR3 DNA: TGTGCCAGCAGCGACTGGGCCACGGGAGAGACCCAGTACTTC

D gene: -
J gene: TRBJ1-1
V gene: TRBV7-9
clone size: -
CDR3 protein: CASTPWEGGTEAFF
CDR3 DNA: TGTGCCAGCACTCCCTGGGAGGGTGGCACTGAAGCTTTCTTT

D gene: TRBD2
J gene: TRBJ2-7
V gene: TRBV27
clone size: -
CDR3 protein: CASSLRRLAGTHEQYF
CDR3 DNA: TGTGCCAGCAGTTTAAGGAGACTAGCGGGAACGCACGAGCAGTACTTC

D gene: -
J gene: TRBJ2-7
V gene: TRBV7-2
clone size: -
CDR3 protein: CASSDTRGEQYF
CDR3 DNA: TGTGCCAGCAGTGATACAAGGGGGGAGCAGTACTTC